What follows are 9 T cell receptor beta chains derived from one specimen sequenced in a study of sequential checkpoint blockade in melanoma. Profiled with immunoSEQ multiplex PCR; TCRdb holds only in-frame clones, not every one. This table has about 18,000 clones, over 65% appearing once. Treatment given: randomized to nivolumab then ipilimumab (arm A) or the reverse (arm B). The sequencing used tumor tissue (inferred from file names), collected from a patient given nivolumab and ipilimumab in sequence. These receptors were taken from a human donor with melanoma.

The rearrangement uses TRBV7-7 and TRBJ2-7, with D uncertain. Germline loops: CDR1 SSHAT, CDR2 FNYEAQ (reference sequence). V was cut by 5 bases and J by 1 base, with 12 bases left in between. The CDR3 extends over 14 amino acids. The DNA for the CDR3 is TGTGCCAGCAGCCGTACGACGAATTCCTACGAGCAGTACTTC. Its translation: CASSRTTNSYEQYF.

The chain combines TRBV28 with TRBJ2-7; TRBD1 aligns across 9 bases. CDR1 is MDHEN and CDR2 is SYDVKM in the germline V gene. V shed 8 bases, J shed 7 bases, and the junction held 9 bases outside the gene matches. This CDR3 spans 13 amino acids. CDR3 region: CASRGTGRGEQYF. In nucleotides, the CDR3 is TGTGCCAGCCGAGGGACAGGGAGAGGGGAGCAGTACTTC.

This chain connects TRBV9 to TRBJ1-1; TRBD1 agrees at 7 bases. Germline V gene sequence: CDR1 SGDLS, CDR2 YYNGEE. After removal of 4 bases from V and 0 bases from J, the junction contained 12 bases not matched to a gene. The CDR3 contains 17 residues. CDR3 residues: CASSKRPGTDLNTEAFF. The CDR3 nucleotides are TGTGCCAGCAGCAAACGTCCCGGGACAGATTTGAACACTGAAGCTTTCTTT.

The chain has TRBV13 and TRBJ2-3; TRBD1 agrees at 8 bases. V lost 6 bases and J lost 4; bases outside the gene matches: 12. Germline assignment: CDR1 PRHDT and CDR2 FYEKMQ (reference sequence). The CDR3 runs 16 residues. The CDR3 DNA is TGTGCCAGCAGTCCTCCTCGACAGGGGTGGTCAGATACGCAGTATTTT. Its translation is CASSPPRQGWSDTQYF.

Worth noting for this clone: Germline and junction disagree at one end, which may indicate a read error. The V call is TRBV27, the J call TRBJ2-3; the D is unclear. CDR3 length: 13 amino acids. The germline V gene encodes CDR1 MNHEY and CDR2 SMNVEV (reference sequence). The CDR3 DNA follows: TGTGCCACCAGTGAATACGGAGCAGATACGCAGTATTTT. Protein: CATSEYGADTQYF.

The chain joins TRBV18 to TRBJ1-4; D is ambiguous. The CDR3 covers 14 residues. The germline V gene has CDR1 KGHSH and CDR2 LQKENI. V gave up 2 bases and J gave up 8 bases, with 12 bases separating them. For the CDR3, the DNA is TGTGCCAGCTCACCAAACGGGCAAGGGGAAAAACTGTTTTTT. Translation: CASSPNGQGEKLFF.

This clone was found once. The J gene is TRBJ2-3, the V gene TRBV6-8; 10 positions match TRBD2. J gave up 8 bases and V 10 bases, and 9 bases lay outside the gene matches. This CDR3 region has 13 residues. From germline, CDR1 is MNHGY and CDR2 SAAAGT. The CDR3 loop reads CATSRAGGRTQYF. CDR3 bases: TGTGCCACCTCGCGAGCGGGGGGGCGTACGCAGTATTTT.

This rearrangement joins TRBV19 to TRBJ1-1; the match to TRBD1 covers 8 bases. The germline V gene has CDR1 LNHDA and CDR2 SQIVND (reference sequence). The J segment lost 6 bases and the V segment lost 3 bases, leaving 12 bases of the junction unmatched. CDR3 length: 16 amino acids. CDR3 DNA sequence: TGTGCCAGTAGTATTCGGACAGGGTCGGGGCGCCCTGAAGCTTTCTTT. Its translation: CASSIRTGSGRPEAFF. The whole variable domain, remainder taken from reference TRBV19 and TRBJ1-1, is DGGITQSPKYLFRKEGQNVTLSCEQNLNHDAMYWYRQDPGQGLRLIYYSQIVNDFQKGDIAEGYSVSREKKESFPLTVTSAQKNPTAFYLCASSIRTGSGRPEAFFGQGTRLTVV.

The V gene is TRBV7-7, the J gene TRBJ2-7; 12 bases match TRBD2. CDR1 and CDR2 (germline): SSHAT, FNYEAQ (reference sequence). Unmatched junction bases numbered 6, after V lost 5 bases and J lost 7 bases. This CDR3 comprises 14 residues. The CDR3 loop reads CASSPSGGANEQYF. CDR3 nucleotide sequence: TGTGCCAGCAGCCCTAGCGGGGGGGCGAATGAGCAGTACTTC.